These 18 T cell receptor beta chains were sequenced from one sample in a study of T cell changes during pregnancy in multiple sclerosis (dated by TCRdb to about 2019). Libraries were prepared through the immunoSEQ multiplex PCR assay. TCRdb carries this immuneACCESS record with in-frame sequences only. Its versions omit some clonotypes, under half of them owing to an unresolved V gene in the studies checked, with the rest unexplained. The sample yields 100,000 or so clones; 85% to 95% were counted once. Of the sample, less than 2% falls within the top ten clones. The input for sequencing was peripheral blood, taken after pregnancy. Source of these receptors: a female donor in good health, enrolled as a control in a pregnancy study.

The rearrangement links TRBV6-5 to TRBJ2-2; 10 bases line up with TRBD1. The V gene's germline CDR1 is MNHEY and CDR2 SVGAGI. Trimming cost V 2 bases and J 6 bases; bases outside gene matches: 6. The CDR3 totals 16 residues. CDR3 nucleotides: TGTGCCAGCAGTTACGCCGGGACAGGGGTCGCCGGGGAGCTGTTTTTT. Protein product: CASSYAGTGVAGELFF.

V and J are TRBV29-1 and TRBJ2-3; D might be TRBD2 (6 bases). CDR3 length equals 14 residues. Trimming pared 4 bases from V and 0 bases from J, leaving 11 bases between. The germline V gene has CDR1 SQVTM and CDR2 ANQGSEA. In nucleotides, the CDR3 is TGCAGCGTTGGGGGACTGACTAGCACAGATACGCAGTATTTT. This translates into CSVGGLTSTDTQYF.

The V gene is TRBV15, the J gene TRBJ1-1; 7 bases map to TRBD1. CDR3 size: 17 residues. V dropped 1 base and J dropped 0; count of bases not matched to a gene: 8. Germline-derived CDR1 and CDR2 are LNHNV and YYDKDF (reference sequence). CDR3 bases: TGTGCCACCAGCAGAGCTAGGGGGGACAGCATGAACACTGAAGCTTTCTTT. Translating it yields CATSRARGDSMNTEAFF.

The CDR3 nucleotides read TGCGCCAGCAGCCAAGGTAGAGTCGCTGCAACTAATGAAAAACTGTTTTTT. Translation: CASSQGRVAATNEKLFF. The chain links TRBV4-1 to TRBJ1-4; no reliable D call. Germline-derived CDR1 and CDR2 are MGHRA and YSYEKL. V was trimmed by 1 base and J by 0 bases, leaving 12 bases between them. The CDR3 runs 17 residues.

The genes are TRBV7-9 and TRBJ2-3, with D possibly being TRBD2 (5 bases). The V gene's germline CDR1 is SEHNR and CDR2 FQNEAQ (reference sequence). This CDR3 is built from 15 residues. V lost 1 base and J lost 0, with 8 bases in between. As DNA, the CDR3 is TGTGCCAGCAGCTTAGAGGCGGGTAGCACAGATACGCAGTATTTT. Translation gives CASSLEAGSTDTQYF.

J is TRBJ2-1 and V is TRBV2; 10 bases match TRBD2. The CDR3 is 17 residues long. V gave up 5 bases and J gave up 1 base; unmatched junction bases: 8. Germline V gene sequence: CDR1 SNHLY, CDR2 FYNNEI. DNA for the CDR3: TGTGCCAGCAGTAGGGGGCTAGCGGGAGTGTCCTACAATGAGCAGTTCTTC. This translates into CASSRGLAGVSYNEQFF.

On this clone: An end of the junction does not agree with germline; a read error may underlie this. The V gene is TRBV7-2, the J gene TRBJ2-7; a weak D match, TRBD2 (6 bases). Germline-derived CDR1 and CDR2 are SGHTA and FQGNSA. The CDR3 totals 12 residues. The CDR3 coding sequence is TGTGCCAGCAGCTTGGGGGGAGCCCCTCCCGACTTC. Residues: CASSLGGAPPDF. Full variable domain (remainder filled in from reference TRBV7-2 and TRBJ2-7): GAGVSQSPSNKVTEKGKDVELRCDPISGHTALYWYRQSLGQGLEFLIYFQGNSAPDKSGLPSDRFSAERTGGSVSTLTIQRTQQEDSAVYLCASSLGGAPPDFGPGTRLTVT.

This chain uses TRBV7-9 with TRBJ2-5; the D gene is possibly TRBD1 (6 bases). V lost 5 bases and J lost 0, with 13 bases in between. Germline V gene lookup returns CDR1 SEHNR and CDR2 FQNEAQ (reference sequence). CDR3 size: 15 residues. CDR3 loop: CASSPGTSYQETQYF. The DNA for the CDR3 is TGTGCCAGCAGCCCCGGGACATCGTACCAAGAGACCCAGTACTTC. The entire variable domain, with the rest obtained from reference TRBV7-9 and TRBJ2-5, is as follows: DTGVSQNPRHKITKRGQNVTFRCDPISEHNRLYWYRQTLGQGPEFLTYFQNEAQLEKSRLLSDRFSAERPKGSFSTLEIQRTEQGDSAMYLCASSPGTSYQETQYFGPGTRLLVL.

The chain couples TRBV9 to TRBJ1-1, with D unresolved. Germline V lookup: CDR1 SGDLS, CDR2 YYNGEE. Trimming took off 0 bases at V and 1 base at J, with 13 bases between the two ends. The CDR3 length is 16 residues. CDR3 in DNA: TGTGCCAGCAGCGTAGTGTCAGGAAGTAAGAACACTGAAGCTTTCTTT. Translation: CASSVVSGSKNTEAFF.

This rearrangement joins TRBV11-2 to TRBJ2-5; 12 nucleotides match TRBD2. CDR1 is SGHAT, CDR2 FQNNGV, per germline. CDR3 length: 16 amino acids. Trimming at V came to 0 bases and at J to 1 base, leaving 0 bases not matched to a gene. CDR3 protein: CASSLELAGGQETQYF. The CDR3 DNA reads TGTGCCAGCAGCTTAGAACTAGCGGGGGGCCAAGAGACCCAGTACTTC.

The chain recombines TRBV7-9 with TRBJ2-7, with a weak D call TRBD2 (6 bases). The germline CDR1 and CDR2 sequences are SEHNR and FQNEAQ (reference sequence). V lost 3 bases to trimming and J lost 4 bases, with 13 bases between them. The CDR3 covers 14 residues. DNA of the CDR3: TGTGCCAGCAGCTTCCTGGGGGGAAGATACGAGCAGTACTTC. Protein: CASSFLGGRYEQYF.

The chain is built from TRBV6-6 and TRBJ2-7; tentative D call: TRBD1 (5 bases). Per germline, CDR1 MNHNY and CDR2 SVGAGI (reference sequence). The CDR3 has 14 residues. V was cut by 4 bases and J by 1 base, with 11 bases left in between. CDR3 sequence: CASSFLSGSYEQYF. In DNA form, the CDR3 reads TGTGCCAGCAGTTTTCTATCAGGGTCCTACGAGCAGTACTTC.

This clone was seen a few times. The chain recombines TRBV27 with TRBJ1-1; D is unresolved. Germline CDR1 and CDR2: MNHEY and SMNVEV (reference sequence). V gave up 5 bases and J gave up 1 base, with 11 bases separating them. The CDR3 totals 14 residues. This CDR3 reads CASSRAKPNTEAFF. DNA for the CDR3: TGTGCCAGCAGTCGCGCCAAACCGAACACTGAAGCTTTCTTT.

V usage is TRBV19 and J usage is TRBJ1-2; D possibly corresponds to TRBD1 (5 bases). The CDR3 loop spans 13 amino acids. The germline V gene encodes CDR1 LNHDA and CDR2 SQIVND (reference sequence). The ends were cut back, 6 bases at V and 5 bases at J, with 13 bases in the middle. The CDR3 DNA is TGTGCCAGTAGAATCGCAGGGTGGTATGGCTACACCTTC. This translates into CASRIAGWYGYTF.

CDR3 DNA sequence: TGTGCCAGCAGCCACGACAGGCGTTCGGCTTTCTTT. Its translation: CASSHDRRSAFF. V and J are TRBV11-2 and TRBJ1-1; D may be TRBD1 (6 bases). The CDR3 is 12 residues long. Germline V gene sequence: CDR1 SGHAT, CDR2 FQNNGV. V was trimmed by 5 bases and J by 11 bases, leaving 15 bases between them.

The J gene is TRBJ2-7, the V gene TRBV28; weak D call: TRBD2 (6 bases). The CDR3 is 13 amino acids. Germline CDR1 and CDR2: MDHEN and SYDVKM. V lost 5 bases and J 8 bases, leaving 16 bases between the germline ends. DNA of the CDR3: TGTGCCAGCAGTCCGGGGACTGAGGAGAAGCAGTACTTC. This codes for CASSPGTEEKQYF.

This clone was counted once. As DNA, the CDR3 is TGTGCCAGCAGCTCCTCCGGGACAGGCAACGAGCAGTACTTC. Residues: CASSSSGTGNEQYF. The rearrangement links TRBV5-5 to TRBJ2-7; TRBD1 aligns across 8 bases. The junction had 7 bases not matched to a gene; V was cut back by 3 bases and J by 5 bases. The length of the CDR3 is 14 residues. The germline V gene encodes CDR1 SGHKS and CDR2 YYEKEE (reference sequence).

The V gene is TRBV20-1, the J gene TRBJ2-1; D is unresolved. The V and J ends lost 0 bases and 9 bases respectively, with 6 bases between them. The CDR3 is made up of 11 amino acids. The germline gives CDR1 DFQATT, CDR2 SNEGSKA (reference sequence). The CDR3 reads CSARDRIEQFF. Here the CDR3 DNA reads TGCAGTGCTAGAGATCGTATTGAGCAGTTCTTC.